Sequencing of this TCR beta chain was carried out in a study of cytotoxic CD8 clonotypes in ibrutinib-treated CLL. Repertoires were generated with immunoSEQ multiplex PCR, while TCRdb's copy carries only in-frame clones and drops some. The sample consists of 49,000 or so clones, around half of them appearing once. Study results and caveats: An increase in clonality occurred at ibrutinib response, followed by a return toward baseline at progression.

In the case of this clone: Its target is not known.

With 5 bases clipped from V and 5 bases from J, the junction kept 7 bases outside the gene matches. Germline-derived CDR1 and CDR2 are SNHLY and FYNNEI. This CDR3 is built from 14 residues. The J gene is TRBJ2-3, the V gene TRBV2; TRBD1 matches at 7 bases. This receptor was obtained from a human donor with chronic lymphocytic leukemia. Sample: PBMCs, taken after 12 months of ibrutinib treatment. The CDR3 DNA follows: TGTGCCAGCAGTCGCCAGGGGGAAGGAGATACGCAGTATTTT. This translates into CASSRQGEGDTQYF.